Only a few counts were recorded for the clone carrying this TCR beta chain. Its target is not known. A much more abundant neighbour one base away suggests this may be a read error. These data belong to a study of regulatory T cells in long-lasting Graves disease. The study, taken as a whole, reports: Patients with persistent Graves' had lower TCR diversity than newly diagnosed patients.

The length of the CDR3 is 16 residues. CDR1 is MNHEY, CDR2 SVGAGI, per germline. Time point indicated: newly diagnosed GD, antithyroid drugs for less than 3 months. PBMC RNA served as the TCR library source. TCR beta libraries were built with iRepertoire HTBI primers and Arm-PCR of CDR3 regions. TCRdb ran MiXCR on the multiplex PCR reads and lists one entry per CDR3 protein. The sample lists roughly 430,000 distinct CDR3 sequences; roughly 15% were seen once. These same records also appear under a second study, on T cells in Graves' hyperthyroidism and ophthalmopathy.

This chain links TRBV6-5 with TRBJ2-7; 8 bases line up with TRBD2. The source material was peripheral blood mononuclear cells (PBMCs), sampled at new diagnosis, from a patient treated with antithyroid drugs. This receptor was obtained from a woman in her twenties or thirties with Graves disease. The CDR3 DNA sequence: TGTGCCAGCGGTTACTCGCAGAAGCGGGAGTACTACGAGCAGTACTTC. This gives the protein CASGYSQKREYYEQYF.